The rows below give T cell receptor beta chains drawn from one sample of a study of cytomegalovirus exposure and HLA in healthy donors. Assay used: immunoSEQ multiplex PCR; TCRdb lists only in-frame clones, some missing. The sample includes 100,000 to 150,000 clones, approximately 72% of them seen just once. Sequencing was done on a sample of PBMCs. The receptors stem from a human donor in good health. The CDR3 runs from the conserved cysteine through the conserved F or W.

J gene | CDR3 length | V gene | CDR3 protein
TRBJ1-2 | 13 | TRBV19 | CASSEGAGYGYTF
TRBJ2-3 | 15 | TRBV28 | CASRRGGEATDTQYF
TRBJ2-1 | 15 | TRBV10-3 | CAISESQASYNEQFF
TRBJ1-4 | 14 | TRBV27 | CASSNTGLWEKLFF
NA | 13 | TRBV5-4 | CASSLGGFNEQYF
TRBJ1-5 | 17 | TRBV11-2 | CASSADTGTDSNQPQHF
TRBJ2-2 | 16 | TRBV5-1 | CASSYTSVTNTGELFF
TRBJ1-5 | 12 | TRBV5-4 | CASSFGGQPQHF
TRBJ2-2 | 15 | TRBV5-1 | CASGPDRGFTGELFF
TRBJ1-3 | 14 | TRBV6-5 | CASRTTLSGNTIYF
TRBJ1-4 | 16 | TRBV19 | CASSIVLSLAREKLFF
TRBJ1-2 | 14 | TRBV9 | CASSVAQGIYGYTF
TRBJ1-2 | 14 | TRBV27 | CATAPVRLGYGYTF
TRBJ1-2 | 13 | TRBV30 | CAWSVNRQSGYTF
NA | 15 | TRBV5-1 | CASSLFAGGSYEQYF
TRBJ1-2 | 13 | TRBV6-5 | CASSYPGNDGYTF
TRBJ2-5 | 14 | TRBV6-1 | CASSDGVGEVTQYF
TRBJ1-1 | 14 | TRBV6-1 | CASRSLTGNTEAFF
TRBJ2-6 | 16 | TRBV9 | CASSSTQGAGANVLTF
TRBJ1-2 | 12 | TRBV6-5 | CASSTDYYGYTF
TRBJ2-7 | 15 | TRBV19 | CASSVTGTGSYEQYF
TRBJ2-3 | 15 | TRBV7-3 | CASSLRGGGTDTQYF
TRBJ1-2 | 8 | TRBV20-1 | CSVRGYTF
TRBJ1-6 | 18 | TRBV7-2 | CASSLALPIQGRNSPLHF
NA | 12 | TRBV6-5 | CASRVDSYEQYF
TRBJ2-7 | 14 | TRBV27 | CASSQSGSIYEQYF